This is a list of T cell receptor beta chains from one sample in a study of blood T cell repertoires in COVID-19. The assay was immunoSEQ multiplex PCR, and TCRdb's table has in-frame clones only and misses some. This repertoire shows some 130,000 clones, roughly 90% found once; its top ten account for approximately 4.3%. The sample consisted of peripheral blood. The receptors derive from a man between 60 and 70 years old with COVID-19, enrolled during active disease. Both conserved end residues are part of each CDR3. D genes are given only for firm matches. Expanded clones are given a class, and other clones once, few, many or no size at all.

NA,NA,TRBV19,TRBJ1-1,CASNQGPRLNTEAFF,TGTGCCAGTAACCAGGGCCCGAGACTGAACACTGAAGCTTTCTTT
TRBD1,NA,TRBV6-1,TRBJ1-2,CASSEGTGFIYGYTF,TGTGCCAGCAGTGAGGGGACAGGTTTCATCTATGGCTACACCTTC
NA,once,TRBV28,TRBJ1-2,CASSLLTGALYGYTF,TGTGCCAGCAGTTTACTTACAGGTGCCCTCTATGGCTACACCTTC
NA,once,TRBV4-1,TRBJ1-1,CASSQEGAVRTEAFF,TGCGCCAGCAGCCAAGAAGGAGCGGTGAGGACTGAAGCTTTCTTT
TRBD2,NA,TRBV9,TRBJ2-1,CASSVGLVCGTQGGCEQFF,TGTGCCAGCAGCGTAGGACTAGTTTGTGGGACCCAGGGAGGGTGTGAGCAGTTCTTC
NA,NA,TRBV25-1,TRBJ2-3,CASTGLATDTQYF,TGTGCCAGCACTGGGCTAGCGACAGATACGCAGTATTTT
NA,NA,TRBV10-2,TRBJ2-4,CASSEVTVAKNIQYF,TGCGCCAGCAGTGAGGTCACGGTAGCCAAAAACATTCAGTACTTC
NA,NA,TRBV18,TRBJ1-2,CASSPLGLDGYTF,TGTGCCAGCTCACCACTCGGTTTGGATGGCTACACCTTC
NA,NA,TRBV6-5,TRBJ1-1,CASSLPQREAFF,TGTGCCAGCAGTCTACCCCAAAGAGAAGCTTTCTTT
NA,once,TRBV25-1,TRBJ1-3,CASSGTGGLGGNTIYF,TGTGCCAGCAGTGGGACCGGGGGTTTGGGTGGAAACACCATATATTTT
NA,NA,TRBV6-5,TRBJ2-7,CASSYSTLRGAEQYF,TGTGCCAGCAGTTACTCAACCCTCCGGGGGGCCGAGCAGTACTTC
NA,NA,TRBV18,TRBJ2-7,CASSPPGFQGQEQYF,TGTGCCAGCTCACCACCGGGTTTCCAGGGTCAAGAGCAGTACTTC
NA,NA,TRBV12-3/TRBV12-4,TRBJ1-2,CASSSRVGYTF,TGTGCCAGCAGTTCCAGGGTCGGCTACACCTTC
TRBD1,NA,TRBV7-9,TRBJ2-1,CASSLGQGSAYNEQFF,TGTGCCAGCAGCTTAGGACAGGGGTCGGCCTACAATGAGCAGTTCTTC
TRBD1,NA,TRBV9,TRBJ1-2,CASSVGEGGNYGYTF,TGTGCCAGCAGCGTAGGGGAAGGGGGCAACTATGGCTACACCTTC
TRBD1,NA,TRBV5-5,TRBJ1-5,CASSFRLTGQGQPQHF,TGTGCCAGCAGCTTCCGCCTGACAGGGCAGGGTCAGCCCCAGCATTTT
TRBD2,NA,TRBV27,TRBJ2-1,CASSLQRGNNEQFF,TGTGCCAGCAGTTTACAGCGGGGGAACAATGAGCAGTTCTTC
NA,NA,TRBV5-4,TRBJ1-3,CASSFQSGNTIYF,TGTGCCAGCAGCTTTCAGTCTGGAAACACCATATATTTT
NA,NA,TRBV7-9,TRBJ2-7,CASSSSGTHSYEQYF,TGTGCCAGCAGCTCGTCCGGGACACACTCCTACGAGCAGTACTTC
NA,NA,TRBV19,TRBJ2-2,CASSIQDHTGELFF,TGTGCCAGTAGTATACAGGATCACACCGGGGAGCTGTTTTTT
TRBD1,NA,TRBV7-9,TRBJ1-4,CASSPTGVNEKLFF,TGTGCCAGCAGCCCGACAGGGGTAAATGAAAAACTGTTTTTT
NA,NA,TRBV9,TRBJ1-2,CASSLLGQRYGYTF,TGTGCCAGCAGCCTACTTGGACAGAGGTATGGCTACACCTTC
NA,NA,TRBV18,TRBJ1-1,CASSSGGDTEAFF,TGTGCCAGCTCCTCCGGGGGAGACACTGAAGCTTTCTTT
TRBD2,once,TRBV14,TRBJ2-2,CASSPRGGAITGELFF,TGTGCCAGCAGCCCTCGCGGGGGGGCCATCACCGGGGAGCTGTTTTTT
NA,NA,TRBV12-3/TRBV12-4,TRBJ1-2,CASSSGQWGYTF,TGTGCCAGCAGTTCTGGACAGTGGGGCTACACCTTC